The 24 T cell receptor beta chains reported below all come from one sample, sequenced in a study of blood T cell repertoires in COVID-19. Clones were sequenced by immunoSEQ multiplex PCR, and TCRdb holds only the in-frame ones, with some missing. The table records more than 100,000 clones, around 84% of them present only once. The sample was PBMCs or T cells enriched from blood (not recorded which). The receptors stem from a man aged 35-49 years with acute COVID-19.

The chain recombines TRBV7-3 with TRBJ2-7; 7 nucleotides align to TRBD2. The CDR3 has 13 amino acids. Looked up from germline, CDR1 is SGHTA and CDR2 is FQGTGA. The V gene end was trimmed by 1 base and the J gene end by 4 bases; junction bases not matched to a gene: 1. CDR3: CASSLSGSYEQYF. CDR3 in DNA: TGTGCCAGCAGCTTAAGCGGGAGTTACGAGCAGTACTTC. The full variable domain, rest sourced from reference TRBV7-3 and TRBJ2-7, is GAGVSQTPSNKVTEKGKYVELRCDPISGHTALYWYRQSLGQGPEFLIYFQGTGAADDSGLPNDRFFAVRPEGSVSTLKIQRTERGDSAVYLCASSLSGSYEQYFGPGTRLTVT.

The CDR3 sequence is CASRNKTGRLNQPQHF. The CDR3 DNA is TGTGCCAGCAGGAATAAGACAGGGCGATTGAATCAGCCCCAGCATTTT. The rearrangement uses TRBV28 and TRBJ1-5, with 7 bases fitting TRBD1. CDR1 is MDHEN and CDR2 is SYDVKM in the germline V gene. The CDR3 covers 16 residues. Losses at the gene ends were 6 bases for V and 4 bases for J; bases not matched to a gene: 12.

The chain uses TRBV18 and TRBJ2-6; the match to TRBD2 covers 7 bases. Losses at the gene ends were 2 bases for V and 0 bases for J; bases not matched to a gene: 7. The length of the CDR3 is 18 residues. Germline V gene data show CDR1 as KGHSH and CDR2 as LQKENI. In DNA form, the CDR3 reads TGTGCCAGCTCACCAGGTGGCGGGGGAATCTCTGGGGCCAACGTCCTGACTTTC. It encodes CASSPGGGGISGANVLTF.

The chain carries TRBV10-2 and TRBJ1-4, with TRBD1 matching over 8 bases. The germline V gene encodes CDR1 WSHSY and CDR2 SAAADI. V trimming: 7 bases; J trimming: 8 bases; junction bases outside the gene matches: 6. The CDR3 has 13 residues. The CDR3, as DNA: TGCGCCAGCACAGGGGGCGCGGGGGAAAAACTGTTTTTT. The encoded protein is CASTGGAGEKLFF.

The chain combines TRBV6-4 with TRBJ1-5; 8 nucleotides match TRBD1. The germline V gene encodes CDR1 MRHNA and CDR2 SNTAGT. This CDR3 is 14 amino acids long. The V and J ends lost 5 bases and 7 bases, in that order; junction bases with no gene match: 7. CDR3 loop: CASSTIQGDQPQHF. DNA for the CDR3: TGTGCCAGCAGTACAATACAGGGGGACCAGCCCCAGCATTTT.

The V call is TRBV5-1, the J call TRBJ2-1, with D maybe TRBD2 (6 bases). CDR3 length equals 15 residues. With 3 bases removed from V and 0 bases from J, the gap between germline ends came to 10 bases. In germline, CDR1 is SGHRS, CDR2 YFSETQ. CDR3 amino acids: CASSSSGFSYNEQFF. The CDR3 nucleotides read TGCGCCAGCAGCTCCAGCGGGTTCTCCTACAATGAGCAGTTCTTC. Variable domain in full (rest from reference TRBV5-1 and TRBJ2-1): KAGVTQTPRYLIKTRGQQVTLSCSPISGHRSVSWYQQTPGQGLQFLFEYFSETQRNKGNFPGRFSGRQFSNSRSEMNVSTLELGDSALYLCASSSSGFSYNEQFFGPGTRLTVL.

Here the CDR3 DNA reads TGTGCCAGCAGCGAAGGGGATGAAGAGACCCAGTACTTC. As protein: CASSEGDEETQYF. The V gene is TRBV11-2, the J gene TRBJ2-5; D perhaps matches TRBD1 (5 bases). Germline values: CDR1 SGHAT, CDR2 FQNNGV. Trimming took off 5 bases at V and 3 bases at J, with 10 bases between the two ends. The CDR3 runs to 13 residues.

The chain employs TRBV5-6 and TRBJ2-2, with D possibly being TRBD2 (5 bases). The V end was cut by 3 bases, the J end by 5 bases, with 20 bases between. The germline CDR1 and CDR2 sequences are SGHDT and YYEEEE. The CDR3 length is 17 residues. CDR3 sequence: CASSSVGAVYGTGELFF. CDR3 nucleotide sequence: TGTGCCAGCAGCTCGGTGGGAGCGGTTTATGGAACCGGGGAGCTGTTTTTT.

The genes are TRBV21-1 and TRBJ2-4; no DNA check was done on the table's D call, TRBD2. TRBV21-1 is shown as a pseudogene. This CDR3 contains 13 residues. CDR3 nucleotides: TGTGCCAGCTGGCTCTCCGCGGGCTACATTCAGTACTTC. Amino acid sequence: CASWLSAGYIQYF.

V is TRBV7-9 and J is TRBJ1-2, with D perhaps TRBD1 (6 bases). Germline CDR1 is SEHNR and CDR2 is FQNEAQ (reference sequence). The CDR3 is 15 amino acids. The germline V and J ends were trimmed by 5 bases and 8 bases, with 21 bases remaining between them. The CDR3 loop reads CASSAIFRGGGGYTF. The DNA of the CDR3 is TGTGCCAGCAGCGCAATTTTCCGGGGGGGCGGCGGCTACACCTTC.

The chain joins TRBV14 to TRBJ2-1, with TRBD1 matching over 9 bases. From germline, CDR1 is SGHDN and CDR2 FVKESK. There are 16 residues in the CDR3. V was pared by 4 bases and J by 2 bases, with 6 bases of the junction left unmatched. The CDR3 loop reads CASSPTTGGPYNEQFF. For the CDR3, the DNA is TGTGCCAGCAGCCCTACAACAGGGGGCCCCTACAATGAGCAGTTCTTC. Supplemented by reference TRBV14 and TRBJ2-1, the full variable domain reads EAGVTQFPSHSVIEKGQTVTLRCDPISGHDNLYWYRRVMGKEIKFLLHFVKESKQDESGMPNNRFLAERTGGTYSTLKVQPAELEDSGVYFCASSPTTGGPYNEQFFGPGTRLTVL.

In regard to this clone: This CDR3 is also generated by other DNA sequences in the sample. The CDR3 bases are TGTGCCAGCAGCTTAGGTTGGCAGGGGCGAAATGGCTACACCTTC. Amino acid sequence: CASSLGWQGRNGYTF. The chain links TRBV5-8 to TRBJ1-2, with a weak D call TRBD1 (6 bases). V dropped 2 bases and J dropped 6 bases, with 17 bases sitting between them. The length of the CDR3 is 15 residues. Germline V gives CDR1 SGHTS, CDR2 YDEGEE.

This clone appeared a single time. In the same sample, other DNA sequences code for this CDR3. CDR3 DNA sequence: TGTGCCAGCAGCGCGGGACTAGCGCCTACCTACGAGCAGTACTTC. Translated, it gives CASSAGLAPTYEQYF. This sequence joins TRBV9 and TRBJ2-7; 10 bases agree with TRBD2. The CDR3 is 15 residues long. The germline CDR1 and CDR2 sequences are SGDLS and YYNGEE. The V segment lost 3 bases and the J segment 2 bases; nucleotides outside the gene matches: 5.

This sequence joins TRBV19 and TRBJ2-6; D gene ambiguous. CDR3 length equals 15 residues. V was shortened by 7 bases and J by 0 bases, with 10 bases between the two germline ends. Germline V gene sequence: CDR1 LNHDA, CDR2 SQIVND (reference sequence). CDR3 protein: CASTEPGSGANVLTF. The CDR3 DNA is TGTGCCAGTACAGAACCTGGCTCTGGGGCCAACGTCCTGACTTTC.

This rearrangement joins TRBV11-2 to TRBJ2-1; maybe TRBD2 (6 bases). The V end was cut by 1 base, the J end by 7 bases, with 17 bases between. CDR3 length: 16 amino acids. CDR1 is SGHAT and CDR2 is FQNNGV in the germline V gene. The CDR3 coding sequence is TGTGCCAGCAGCTTAGCCCCTGTGGGACTTTGGAATGAGCAGTTCTTC. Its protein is CASSLAPVGLWNEQFF.

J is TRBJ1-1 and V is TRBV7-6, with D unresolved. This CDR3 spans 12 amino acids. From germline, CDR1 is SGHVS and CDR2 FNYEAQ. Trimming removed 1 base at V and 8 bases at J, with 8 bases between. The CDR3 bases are TGTGCCAGCAGCTTAGGCCCGGGGGAAGCTTTCTTT. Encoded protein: CASSLGPGEAFF.

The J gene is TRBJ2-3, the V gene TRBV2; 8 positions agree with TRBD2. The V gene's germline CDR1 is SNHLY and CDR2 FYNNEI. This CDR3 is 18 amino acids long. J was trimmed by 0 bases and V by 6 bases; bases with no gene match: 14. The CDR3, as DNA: TGTGCCAGCAGGTGGGGGTCTAGCGGGCGCCTTAGCACAGATACGCAGTATTTT. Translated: CASRWGSSGRLSTDTQYF. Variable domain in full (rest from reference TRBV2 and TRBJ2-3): EPEVTQTPSHQVTQMGQEVILRCVPISNHLYFYWYRQILGQKVEFLVSFYNNEISEKSEIFDDQFSVERPDGSNFTLKIRSTKLEDSAMYFCASRWGSSGRLSTDTQYFGPGTRLTVL.

The CDR3: CASRRGGETQYF. The DNA for the CDR3 is TGTGCCAGCAGGCGGGGGGGAGAGACCCAGTACTTC. The rearrangement links TRBV27 to TRBJ2-5, with 9 bases that match TRBD2. CDR1 is MNHEY and CDR2 is SMNVEV in the germline V gene (reference sequence). V was pared by 6 bases and J by 4 bases, with 0 bases of the junction left unmatched. The length of the CDR3 is 12 residues.

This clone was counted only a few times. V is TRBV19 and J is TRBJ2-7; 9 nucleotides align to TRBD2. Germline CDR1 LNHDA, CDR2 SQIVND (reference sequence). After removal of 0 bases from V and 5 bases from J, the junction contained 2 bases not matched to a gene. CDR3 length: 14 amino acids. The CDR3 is CASSIDAGGNEQYF. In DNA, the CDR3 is TGTGCCAGTAGTATAGATGCGGGAGGGAACGAGCAGTACTTC.

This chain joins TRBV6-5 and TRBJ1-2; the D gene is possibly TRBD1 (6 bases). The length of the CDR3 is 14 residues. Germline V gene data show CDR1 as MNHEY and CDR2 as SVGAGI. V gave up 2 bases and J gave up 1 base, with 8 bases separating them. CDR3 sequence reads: CASSYVQGNYGYTF. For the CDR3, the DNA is TGTGCCAGCAGTTACGTACAGGGTAACTATGGCTACACCTTC.

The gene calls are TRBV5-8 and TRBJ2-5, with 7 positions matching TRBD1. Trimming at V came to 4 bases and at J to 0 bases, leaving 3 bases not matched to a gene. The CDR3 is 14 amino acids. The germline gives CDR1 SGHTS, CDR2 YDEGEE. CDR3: CASSPGTDQETQYF. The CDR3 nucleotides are TGTGCCAGCAGCCCTGGGACAGACCAAGAGACCCAGTACTTC. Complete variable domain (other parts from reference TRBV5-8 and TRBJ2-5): EAGVTQSPTHLIKTRGQQATLRCSPISGHTSVYWYQQALGLGLQFLLWYDEGEERNRGNFPPRFSGRQFPNYSSELNVNALELEDSALYLCASSPGTDQETQYFGPGTRLLVL.

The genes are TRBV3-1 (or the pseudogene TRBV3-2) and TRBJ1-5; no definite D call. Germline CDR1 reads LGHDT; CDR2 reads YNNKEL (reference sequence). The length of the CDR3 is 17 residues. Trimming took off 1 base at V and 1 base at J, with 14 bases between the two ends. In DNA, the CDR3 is TGTGCCAGCAGCCAAGGGGCCTTCGAGCTAAGCAATCAGCCCCAGCATTTT. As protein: CASSQGAFELSNQPQHF.

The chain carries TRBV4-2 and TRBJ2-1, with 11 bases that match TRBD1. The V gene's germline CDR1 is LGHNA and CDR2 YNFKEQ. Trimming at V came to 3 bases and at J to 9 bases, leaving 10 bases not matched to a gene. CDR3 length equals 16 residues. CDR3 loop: CASSQGGQGGRFEQFF. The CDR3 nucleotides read TGTGCCAGCAGCCAGGGGGGACAGGGGGGACGATTTGAGCAGTTCTTC.

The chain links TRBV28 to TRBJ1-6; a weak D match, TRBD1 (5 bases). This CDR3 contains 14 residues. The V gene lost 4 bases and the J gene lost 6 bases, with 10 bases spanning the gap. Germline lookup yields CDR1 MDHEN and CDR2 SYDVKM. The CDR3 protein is CASSSRGFNSPLHF. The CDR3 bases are TGTGCCAGCAGTTCCCGGGGGTTTAATTCACCCCTCCACTTT.